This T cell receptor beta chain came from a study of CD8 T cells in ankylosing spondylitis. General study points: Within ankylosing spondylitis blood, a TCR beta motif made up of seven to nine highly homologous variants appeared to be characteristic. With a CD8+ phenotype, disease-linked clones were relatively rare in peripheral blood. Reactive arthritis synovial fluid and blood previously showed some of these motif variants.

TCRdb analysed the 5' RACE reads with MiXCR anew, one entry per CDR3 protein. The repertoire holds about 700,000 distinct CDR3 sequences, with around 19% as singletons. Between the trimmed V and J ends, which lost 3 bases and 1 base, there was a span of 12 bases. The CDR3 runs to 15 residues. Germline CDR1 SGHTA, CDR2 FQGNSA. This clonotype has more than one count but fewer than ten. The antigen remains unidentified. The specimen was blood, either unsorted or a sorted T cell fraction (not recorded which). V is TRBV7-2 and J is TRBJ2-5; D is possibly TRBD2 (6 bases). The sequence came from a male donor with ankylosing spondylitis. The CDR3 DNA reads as TGTGCCAGCAGCTTCCTCGGAGGGCCCCAAGAGACCCAGTACTTC. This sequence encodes CASSFLGGPQETQYF.